A selection of T cell receptor beta chains follows, all from one sample in a study of blood T cell repertoires in COVID-19. Sequenced by immunoSEQ multiplex PCR; TCRdb stores in-frame clones only, minus some. The repertoire includes about 50,000 clones, roughly 85% of them detected once, and 25% sits in the top ten. Sequencing was carried out using peripheral blood. The receptor source for this set is a man between 70 and 80 years old with acute or convalescent COVID-19. Both conserved end residues are part of each CDR3. A D gene is named only where the DNA matches it firmly. For some rows the clone size is stated as once, few or many, or as a class when expanded; others skip it.

J,size,V,D,DNA,CDR3
TRBJ1-5,NA,TRBV11-3,NA,TGTGCCAGCAGCTTACAGGGTGAAAATCAGCCCCAGCATTTT,CASSLQGENQPQHF
TRBJ2-3,NA,TRBV5-4,TRBD2,TGTGCCAGCAGCTTGGTTCGCGGGGGGGCCACAGATACGCAGTATTTT,CASSLVRGGATDTQYF
TRBJ1-3,few,TRBV6-5,NA,TGTGCCAGCAGCAGGGGTTTTGGAAACACCATATATTTT,CASSRGFGNTIYF
TRBJ2-3,once,TRBV12-5,TRBD1,TGTGCTAGTGGTATCGACAGGGTTACAGATACGCAGTATTTT,CASGIDRVTDTQYF
TRBJ2-2,NA,TRBV7-3,NA,TGTGCCAGCAGCTTAATGGGGGCAGGCGGGGAGCTGTTTTTT,CASSLMGAGGELFF
TRBJ2-5,NA,TRBV12-5,NA,TGTGCTAGTGGTTACGAAAATGCGGGCATGACGGAGACCCAGTACTTC,CASGYENAGMTETQYF
TRBJ1-1,once,TRBV5-1,NA,TGCGCCAGCAGCCCATCGAGGCAGATAGAAGCTTTCTTT,CASSPSRQIEAFF
TRBJ1-5,NA,TRBV28,NA,TGTGCCAGCGGTCAGCGGCCACTGCCCCAGCATTTT,CASGQRPLPQHF
TRBJ2-5,NA,TRBV2,TRBD1,TGTGCCAGCAGAACAGACAGGGGTGGTGAGACCCAGTACTTC,CASRTDRGGETQYF
TRBJ2-7,few,TRBV2,NA,TGTGCCAGCAGTGGGGTAATGGGGGGGCGGTCCGTGCGGGAGCAGTACTTC,CASSGVMGGRSVREQYF
TRBJ2-7,NA,TRBV6-5,NA,TGTGCCAGCATCCCCGGGAAGGGGGGGGTCTACGAGCAGTACTTC,CASIPGKGGVYEQYF
TRBJ1-5,many,TRBV27,TRBD1,TGTGCCAGCAGTGGGACAGTTAATCAGCCCCAGCATTTT,CASSGTVNQPQHF
TRBJ2-7,NA,TRBV7-9,NA,TGTGCCAGCAGCTTAGCCGGTGACGAGCAGTACTTC,CASSLAGDEQYF
TRBJ1-6,NA,TRBV5-5,NA,TGTGCCAGCAGCCTTACCGGGGGGCGCGCAGAGGATTCACCCCTCCACTTT,CASSLTGGRAEDSPLHF
TRBJ2-7,NA,TRBV19,TRBD1,TGTGCCAGTACCCGGGACAGGGGGGCGTACGAGCAGTACTTC,CASTRDRGAYEQYF
TRBJ1-3,NA,TRBV3-1/TRBV3-2,NA,TGTGCCAGCAGCCAAGACAGGGAGGGGGGAGGAAACACCATATATTTT,CASSQDREGGGNTIYF
TRBJ2-3,NA,TRBV5-5,TRBD2,TGTGCCAGCAGCTTGAGGGGGACTAGCGGGAGTCCAGATACGCAGTATTTT,CASSLRGTSGSPDTQYF
TRBJ2-3,once,TRBV7-6,NA,TGTGCCAGCAGCTTATCCCCAGGGGTTGAAGATACGCAGTATTTT,CASSLSPGVEDTQYF
TRBJ2-2,NA,TRBV30,NA,TGTGCCTGGAGCGGATCCCCGGGAACGAACACCGGGGAGCTGTTTTTT,CAWSGSPGTNTGELFF
TRBJ1-2,NA,TRBV4-3,NA,TGCGCCAGCAGCCCCCCCGCAGTTAACTATGGCTACACCTTC,CASSPPAVNYGYTF
TRBJ2-1,NA,TRBV28,TRBD2,TGTGCCAGCAGCACCCCCCCCACGGGGGGGCGCAATGAGCAGTTCTTC,CASSTPPTGGRNEQFF
TRBJ2-3,NA,TRBV5-4,TRBD2,TGTGCCAGCAGCTTGGGGGGCGGGACTAAGGGGACAGATACGCAGTATTTT,CASSLGGGTKGTDTQYF
TRBJ2-7,NA,TRBV30,NA,TGTGCCTGGAGGGCGGTCGGGTCCTACGAGCAGTACTTC,CAWRAVGSYEQYF
TRBJ2-7,few,TRBV27,TRBD2,TGTGCCAGCAGTTTCCGGGACCGGGGGGGCGAGCAGTACTTC,CASSFRDRGGEQYF
TRBJ2-2,NA,TRBV7-6,TRBD2,TGTGCCAGCAGCCAAGGCGGGGGGCAAAACACCGGGGAGCTGTTTTTT,CASSQGGGQNTGELFF
TRBJ2-3,few,TRBV27,NA,TGTGCCAGCAGTTCGAGGCCAGTACCCGGAGGTAGCACAGATACGCAGTATTTT,CASSSRPVPGGSTDTQYF
TRBJ2-7,few,TRBV5-4,TRBD2,TGTGCCAGCAGCTTGGATCCGGGAGGTGTTGAGGAGCAGTACTTC,CASSLDPGGVEEQYF
TRBJ2-5,once,TRBV7-9,TRBD1,TGTGCCAGCACCAATTCCCAGGGGGCGTGGGAGACCCAGTACTTC,CASTNSQGAWETQYF
TRBJ2-1,NA,TRBV19,NA,TGTGCCAGTAGTATAGATAGTCCTAGCTCCTACAATGAGCAGTTCTTC,CASSIDSPSSYNEQFF
TRBJ1-2,NA,TRBV5-6,NA,TGTGCCAGCAGCTCTACGACTAAACAGATCCGGAGAGGCTATGGCTACACCTTC,CASSSTTKQIRRGYGYTF
TRBJ1-2,NA,TRBV29-1,NA,TGCAGCGTTTTTTCAGGGGCTAACTATGGCTACACCTTC,CSVFSGANYGYTF
TRBJ1-3,NA,TRBV19,NA,TGTGCCAGTAGTAATCAGGGGTTCGGAAACTTCGGAAACACCATATATTTT,CASSNQGFGNFGNTIYF
TRBJ1-6,few,TRBV5-4,NA,TGTGCCAGCAGCCCATATAATTCACCCCTCCACTTT,CASSPYNSPLHF
TRBJ2-5,NA,TRBV30,NA,TGTGCCTCAGGACTAAGGGAGACCCAGTACTTC,CASGLRETQYF
TRBJ2-3,NA,TRBV18,NA,TGTGCCAGCTCACCACGGGCCAGGGTAGAAGATACGCAGTATTTT,CASSPRARVEDTQYF
TRBJ1-2,NA,TRBV30,NA,TGTGCCTGGAGTCCTCCACAGGGCTTCTATGGCTACACCTTC,CAWSPPQGFYGYTF
TRBJ1-3,NA,TRBV29-1,NA,TGCAGCGGAGGTGATCCGGCCGGAAACACCATATATTTT,CSGGDPAGNTIYF
TRBJ2-3,NA,TRBV4-3,TRBD2,TGCGCCAGCAGCCAAGATTCTGGGACTAGCAAGGATACGCAGTATTTT,CASSQDSGTSKDTQYF
TRBJ1-3,NA,TRBV19,NA,TGTGCCAGTAGTATATCCGGGTTGGGAAACACCATATATTTT,CASSISGLGNTIYF
TRBJ1-6,NA,TRBV4-3,NA,TGCGCCAGCAGCCAAGGCGAGTATTCACCCCTCCACTTT,CASSQGEYSPLHF
TRBJ1-5,few,TRBV30,NA,TGTGCCTGGAGCGGGTCCAATCAGCCCCAGCATTTT,CAWSGSNQPQHF
TRBJ2-7,NA,TRBV7-9,TRBD2,TGTGCCAGCAGCTTAGTCGCTAGCGGGCCAGTAGGGCAGTACTTC,CASSLVASGPVGQYF
TRBJ1-1,NA,TRBV27,NA,TGTGCCAGCAGTCCAGCTACAGGGAACACTGAAGCTTTCTTT,CASSPATGNTEAFF
TRBJ2-5,NA,TRBV6-1,NA,TGTGCCAGCAGTGAAATCGGGATGTACCAAGAGACCCAGTACTTC,CASSEIGMYQETQYF
TRBJ2-7,NA,TRBV6-5,NA,TGTGCCAGCAGTTACTCTGTGAACACCTACGAGCAGTACTTC,CASSYSVNTYEQYF
TRBJ2-1,NA,TRBV5-1,TRBD2,TGCGCCAGCAGCTTGGAACTAGCGGCGGATGAGCAGTTCTTC,CASSLELAADEQFF
TRBJ2-5,once,TRBV7-9,NA,TGTGCCAGCAGCCCCCCCCCAGGGAACCAAGAGACCCAGTACTTC,CASSPPPGNQETQYF
TRBJ2-7,NA,TRBV27,TRBD1,TGTGCCATCCAGGGACAGCCGTACGAGCAGTACTTC,CAIQGQPYEQYF
TRBJ2-7,NA,TRBV24-1,NA,TGTGCCACCCCGGCAGGAGGTTTCGTGAACGAGCAGTACTTC,CATPAGGFVNEQYF
TRBJ2-2,once,TRBV27,NA,TGTGCCAGCAGGGGAACTAGGACCGGGGAGCTGTTTTTT,CASRGTRTGELFF
TRBJ1-3,NA,TRBV6-5,NA,TGTGCCAGCAGTTACTCGTCAGGGCGGCCTGGAAACACCATATATTTT,CASSYSSGRPGNTIYF
TRBJ2-1,once,TRBV5-8,TRBD1,TGTGCCAGCAGCCCCCCCGGGACAGGCGGTCGGAATGAGCAGTTCTTC,CASSPPGTGGRNEQFF
TRBJ2-5,NA,TRBV5-4,NA,TGTGCCAGCAGTCCGTCGCGGGGCCACCAAGAGACCCAGTACTTC,CASSPSRGHQETQYF
TRBJ1-2,NA,TRBV28,NA,TGTGCCAGCAGCCGGGGGGGGACGCACTATGGCTACACCTTC,CASSRGGTHYGYTF